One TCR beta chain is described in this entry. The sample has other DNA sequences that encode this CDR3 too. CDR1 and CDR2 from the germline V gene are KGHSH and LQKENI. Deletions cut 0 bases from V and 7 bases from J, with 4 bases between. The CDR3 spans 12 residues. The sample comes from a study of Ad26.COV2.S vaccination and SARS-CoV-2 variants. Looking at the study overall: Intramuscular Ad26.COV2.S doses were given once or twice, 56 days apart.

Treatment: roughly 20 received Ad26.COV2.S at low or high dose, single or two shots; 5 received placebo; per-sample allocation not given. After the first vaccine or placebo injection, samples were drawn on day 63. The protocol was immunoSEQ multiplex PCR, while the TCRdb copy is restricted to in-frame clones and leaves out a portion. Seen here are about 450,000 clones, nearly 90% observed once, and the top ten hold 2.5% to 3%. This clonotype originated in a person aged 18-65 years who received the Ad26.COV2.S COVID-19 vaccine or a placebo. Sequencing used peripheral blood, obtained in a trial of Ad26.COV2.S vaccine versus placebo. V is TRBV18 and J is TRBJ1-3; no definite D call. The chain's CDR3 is CASSPPGNTIYF. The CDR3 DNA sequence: TGTGCCAGCTCACCACCGGGGAACACCATATATTTT.